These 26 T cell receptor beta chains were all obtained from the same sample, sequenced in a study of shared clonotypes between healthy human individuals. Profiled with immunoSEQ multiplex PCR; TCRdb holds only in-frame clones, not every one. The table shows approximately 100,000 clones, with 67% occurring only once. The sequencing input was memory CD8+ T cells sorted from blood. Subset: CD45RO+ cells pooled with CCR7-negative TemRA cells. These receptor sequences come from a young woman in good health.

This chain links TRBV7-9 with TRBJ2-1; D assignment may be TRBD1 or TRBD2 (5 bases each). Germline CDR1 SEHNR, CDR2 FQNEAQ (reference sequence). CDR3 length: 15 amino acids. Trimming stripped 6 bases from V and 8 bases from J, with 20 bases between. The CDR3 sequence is CASSCRDAITHEQFF. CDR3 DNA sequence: TGTGCCAGCAGTTGCCGGGACGCCATCACCCATGAGCAGTTCTTC.

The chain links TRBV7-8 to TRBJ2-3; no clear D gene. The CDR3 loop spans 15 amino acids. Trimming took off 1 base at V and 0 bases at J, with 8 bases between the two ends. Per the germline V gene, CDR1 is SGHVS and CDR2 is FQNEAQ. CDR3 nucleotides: TGTGCCAGCAGCTTAGTTGCAACTAGCACAGATACGCAGTATTTT. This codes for CASSLVATSTDTQYF.

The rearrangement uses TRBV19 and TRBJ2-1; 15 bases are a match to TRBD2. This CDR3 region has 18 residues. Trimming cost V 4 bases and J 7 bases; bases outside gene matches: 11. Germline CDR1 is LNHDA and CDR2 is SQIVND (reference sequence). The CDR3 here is CASSTRTSGRAVWNEQFF. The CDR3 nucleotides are TGTGCCAGTAGTACCCGGACTAGCGGGAGGGCCGTGTGGAATGAGCAGTTCTTC.

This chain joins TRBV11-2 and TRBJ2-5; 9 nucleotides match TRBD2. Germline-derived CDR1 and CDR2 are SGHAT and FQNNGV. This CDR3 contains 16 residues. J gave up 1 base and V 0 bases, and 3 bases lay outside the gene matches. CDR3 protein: CASSLDGTSFQETQYF. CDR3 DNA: TGTGCCAGCAGCTTAGATGGGACTAGCTTCCAAGAGACCCAGTACTTC.

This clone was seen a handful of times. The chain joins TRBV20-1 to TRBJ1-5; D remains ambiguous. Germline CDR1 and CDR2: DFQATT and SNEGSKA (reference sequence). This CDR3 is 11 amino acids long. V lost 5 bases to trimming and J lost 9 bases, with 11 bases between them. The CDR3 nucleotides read TGCAGTGCTTGGTCGGGAGGGCCCCAGCATTTT. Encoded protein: CSAWSGGPQHF.

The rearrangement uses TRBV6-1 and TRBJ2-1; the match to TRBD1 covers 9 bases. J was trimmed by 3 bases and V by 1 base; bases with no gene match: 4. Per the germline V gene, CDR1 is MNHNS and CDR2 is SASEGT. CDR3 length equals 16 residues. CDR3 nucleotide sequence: TGTGCCAGCAGTGAAGGGACAGGGGCGATCTACAATGAGCAGTTCTTC. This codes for CASSEGTGAIYNEQFF.

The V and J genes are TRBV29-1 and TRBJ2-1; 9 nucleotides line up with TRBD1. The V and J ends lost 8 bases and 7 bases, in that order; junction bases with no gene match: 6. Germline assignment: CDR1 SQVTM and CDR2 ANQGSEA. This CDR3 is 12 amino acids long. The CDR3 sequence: CSTRGQGNEQFF. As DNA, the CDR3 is TGCAGCACACGAGGACAGGGGAATGAGCAGTTCTTC.

In DNA form, the CDR3 reads TGTGCCAGCAGTGAATCTCCGGGACTAGCGGGGAATGAGCAGTTCTTC. Its protein product is CASSESPGLAGNEQFF. V is TRBV6-1 and J is TRBJ2-1; TRBD2 aligns across 13 bases. The germline V gene encodes CDR1 MNHNS and CDR2 SASEGT. The CDR3 contains 16 residues. V lost 2 bases and J lost 7; bases outside the gene matches: 5.

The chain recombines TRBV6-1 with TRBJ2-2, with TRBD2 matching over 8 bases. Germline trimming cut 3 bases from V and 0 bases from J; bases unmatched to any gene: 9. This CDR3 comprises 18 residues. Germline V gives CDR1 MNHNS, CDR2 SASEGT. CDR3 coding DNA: TGTGCCAGCAGTGAGGTACCGGGAGGGAAGGCGAACACCGGGGAGCTGTTTTTT. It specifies CASSEVPGGKANTGELFF.

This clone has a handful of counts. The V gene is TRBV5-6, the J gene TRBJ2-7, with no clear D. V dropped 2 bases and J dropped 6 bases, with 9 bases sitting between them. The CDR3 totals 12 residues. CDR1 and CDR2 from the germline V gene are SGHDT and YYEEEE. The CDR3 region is CASSFNFLEQYF. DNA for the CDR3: TGTGCCAGCAGCTTCAATTTCCTCGAGCAGTACTTC. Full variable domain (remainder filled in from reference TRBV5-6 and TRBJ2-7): DAGVTQSPTHLIKTRGQQVTLRCSPKSGHDTVSWYQQALGQGPQFIFQYYEEEERQRGNFPDRFSGHQFPNYSSELNVNALLLGDSALYLCASSFNFLEQYFGPGTRLTVT.

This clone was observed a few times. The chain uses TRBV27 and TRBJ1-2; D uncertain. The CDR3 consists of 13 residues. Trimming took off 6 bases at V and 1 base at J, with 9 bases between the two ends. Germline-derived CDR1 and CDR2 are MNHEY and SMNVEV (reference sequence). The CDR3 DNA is TGTGCCAGCAGGCCGGGTCATAACTATGGCTACACCTTC. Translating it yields CASRPGHNYGYTF.

CDR3 DNA: TGTGCCATCAGTGACCAAGAGGGGGGGCGCTTAAGTGGCTACACCTTC. It is translated as CAISDQEGGRLSGYTF. The V call is TRBV10-3, the J call TRBJ1-2; tentative D call: TRBD1 (6 bases). Trimming cost V 3 bases and J 7 bases, with 21 bases left between them. The CDR3 runs 16 residues. Germline CDR1 ENHRY, CDR2 SYGVKD.

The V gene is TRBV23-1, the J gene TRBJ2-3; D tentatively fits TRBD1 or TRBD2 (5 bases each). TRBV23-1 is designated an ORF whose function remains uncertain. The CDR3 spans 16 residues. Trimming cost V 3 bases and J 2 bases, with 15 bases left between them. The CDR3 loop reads CASSQRPGRITDTQYF. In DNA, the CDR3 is TGCGCCAGCAGTCAGCGACCGGGACGGATCACAGATACGCAGTATTTT.

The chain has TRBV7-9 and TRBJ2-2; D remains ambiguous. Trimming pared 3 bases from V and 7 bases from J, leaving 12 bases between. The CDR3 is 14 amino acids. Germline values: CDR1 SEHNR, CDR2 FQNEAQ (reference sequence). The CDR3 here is CASSFFTASGELFF. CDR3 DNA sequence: TGTGCCAGCAGCTTTTTCACAGCTAGCGGGGAGCTGTTTTTT.

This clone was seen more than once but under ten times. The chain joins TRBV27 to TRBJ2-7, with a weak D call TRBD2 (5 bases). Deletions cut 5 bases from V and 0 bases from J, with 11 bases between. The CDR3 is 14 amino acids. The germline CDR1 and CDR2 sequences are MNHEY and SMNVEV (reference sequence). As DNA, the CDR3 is TGTGCCAGCAGTGGGCAGCGGAGCTCCTACGAGCAGTACTTC. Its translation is CASSGQRSSYEQYF.

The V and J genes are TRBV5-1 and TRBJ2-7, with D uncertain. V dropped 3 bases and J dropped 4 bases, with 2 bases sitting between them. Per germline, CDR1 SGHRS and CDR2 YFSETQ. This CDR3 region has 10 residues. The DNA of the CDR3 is TGCGCCAGCAGCTATTACGAGCAGTACTTC. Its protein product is CASSYYEQYF.

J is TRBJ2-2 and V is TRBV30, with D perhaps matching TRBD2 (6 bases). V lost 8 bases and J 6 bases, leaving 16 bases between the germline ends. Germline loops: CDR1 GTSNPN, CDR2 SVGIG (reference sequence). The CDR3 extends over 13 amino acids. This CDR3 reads CALEGGGSGELFF. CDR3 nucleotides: TGTGCCCTGGAGGGAGGTGGGTCCGGGGAGCTGTTTTTT.

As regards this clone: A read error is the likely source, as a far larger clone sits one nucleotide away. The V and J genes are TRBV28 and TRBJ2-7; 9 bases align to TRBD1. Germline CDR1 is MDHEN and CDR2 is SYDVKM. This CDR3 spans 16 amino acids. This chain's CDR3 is CTSSQYGTGRRNEQYF. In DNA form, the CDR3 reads TGTACCAGCAGTCAATATGGGACAGGGAGGAGGAACGAGCAGTACTTC.

The CDR3 DNA follows: TGTGCCAACCGACTAGCGGGAGCGAACACCGGGGAGCTGTTTTTT. This gives the protein CANRLAGANTGELFF. The genes are TRBV7-2 and TRBJ2-2; 12 bases fit TRBD2. This CDR3 spans 15 amino acids. Germline-derived CDR1 and CDR2 are SGHTA and FQGNSA. The V gene end was trimmed by 10 bases and the J gene end by 0 bases; junction bases not matched to a gene: 3.

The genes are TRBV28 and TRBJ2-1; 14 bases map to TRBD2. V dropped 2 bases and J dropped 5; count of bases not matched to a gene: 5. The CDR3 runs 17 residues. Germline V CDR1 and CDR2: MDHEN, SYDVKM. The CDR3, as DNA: TGTGCCAGCAGTTTAGGGACTAGCGGGAGTCTTCACAATGAGCAGTTCTTC. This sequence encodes CASSLGTSGSLHNEQFF.

The CDR3 reads CASRLTGDNEKLFF. The DNA of the CDR3 is TGTGCCAGCAGACTGACAGGGGATAATGAAAAACTGTTTTTT. The V and J genes are TRBV28 and TRBJ1-4; 8 nucleotides agree with TRBD1. The V segment lost 6 bases and the J segment 4 bases; nucleotides outside the gene matches: 4. This CDR3 contains 14 residues. Germline assignment: CDR1 MDHEN and CDR2 SYDVKM.

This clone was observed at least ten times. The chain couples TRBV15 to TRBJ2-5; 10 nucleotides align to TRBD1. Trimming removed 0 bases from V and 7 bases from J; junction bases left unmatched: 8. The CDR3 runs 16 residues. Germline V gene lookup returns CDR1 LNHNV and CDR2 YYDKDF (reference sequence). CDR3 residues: CATSRETGTGAGTQYF. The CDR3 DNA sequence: TGTGCCACCAGCAGAGAAACCGGGACAGGGGCTGGGACCCAGTACTTC.

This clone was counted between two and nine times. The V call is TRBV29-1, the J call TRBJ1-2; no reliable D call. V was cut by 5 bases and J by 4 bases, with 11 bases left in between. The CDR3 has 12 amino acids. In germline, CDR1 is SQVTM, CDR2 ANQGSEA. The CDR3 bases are TGCAGCGTTATTTCCGGAGTCTATGGCTACACCTTC. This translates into CSVISGVYGYTF.

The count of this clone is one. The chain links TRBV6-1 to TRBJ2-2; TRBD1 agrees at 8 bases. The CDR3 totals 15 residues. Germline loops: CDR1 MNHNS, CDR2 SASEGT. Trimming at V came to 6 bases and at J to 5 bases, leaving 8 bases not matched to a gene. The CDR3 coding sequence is TGTGCCAGCAGGGACAGGGCTTTTAATACCGGGGAGCTGTTTTTT. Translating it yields CASRDRAFNTGELFF.

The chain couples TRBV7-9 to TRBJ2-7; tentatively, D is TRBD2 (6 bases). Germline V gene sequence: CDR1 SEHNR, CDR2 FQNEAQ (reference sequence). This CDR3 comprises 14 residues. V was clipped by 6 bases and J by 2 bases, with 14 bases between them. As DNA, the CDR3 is TGTGCCAGCAGATCACGGGAGAACCCCTACGAGCAGTACTTC. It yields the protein CASRSRENPYEQYF.

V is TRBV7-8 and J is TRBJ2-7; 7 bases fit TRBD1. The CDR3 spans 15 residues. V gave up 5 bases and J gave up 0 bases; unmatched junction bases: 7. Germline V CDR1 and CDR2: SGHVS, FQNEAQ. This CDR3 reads CASSHPTGRSYEQYF. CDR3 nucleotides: TGTGCCAGCAGCCACCCGACAGGGCGCTCCTACGAGCAGTACTTC. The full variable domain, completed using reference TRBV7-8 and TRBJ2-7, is GAGVSQSPRYKVAKRGQDVALRCDPISGHVSLFWYQQALGQGPEFLTYFQNEAQLDKSGLPSDRFFAERPEGSVSTLKIQRTQQEDSAVYLCASSHPTGRSYEQYFGPGTRLTVT.